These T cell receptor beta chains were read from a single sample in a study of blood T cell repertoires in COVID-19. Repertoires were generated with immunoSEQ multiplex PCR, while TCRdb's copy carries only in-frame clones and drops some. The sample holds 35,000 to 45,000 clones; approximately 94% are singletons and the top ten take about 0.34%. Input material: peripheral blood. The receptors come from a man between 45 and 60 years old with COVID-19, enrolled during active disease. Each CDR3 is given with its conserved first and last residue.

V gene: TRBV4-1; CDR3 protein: CASSQDLLAGLRETQYF
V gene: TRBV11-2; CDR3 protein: CASSLVQADTQYF
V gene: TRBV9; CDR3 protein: CASSPSGATEQYF
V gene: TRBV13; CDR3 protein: CASSLASGTDTQYF
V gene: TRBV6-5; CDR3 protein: CASRTGGTDTQYF
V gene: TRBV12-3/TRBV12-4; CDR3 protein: CASSFGQGKLFF
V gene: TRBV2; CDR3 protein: CASTYWETQYF
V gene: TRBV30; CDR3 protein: CAYGRGAVAEAFF
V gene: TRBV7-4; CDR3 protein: CASRTGDGAKNIQYF
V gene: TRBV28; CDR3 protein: CASASTWGWGRIPSNEQFF